This T cell receptor beta chain was obtained from a study of T cells after yellow fever vaccination. Study-level findings and limits: Reappearing after the booster were most of the clones from primary vaccination (around 96% CD4, 70% to 90% CD8).

This clonotype was recorded a few times. Its target is not known. From the 5' RACE reads, TCRdb called clonotypes with MiXCR, one entry per CDR3 protein. The data hold fewer than 400,000 distinct CDR3 sequences, with 9.5% to 12% observed a single time. This CDR3 contains 12 residues. From germline, CDR1 is MNHNS and CDR2 SASEGT. V lost 3 bases, J lost 4 bases, and 3 bases lay in between. The sample was CD4+ T cells sorted from PBMCs, taken 45 days after the yellow fever booster vaccination. The chain carries TRBV6-1 and TRBJ2-2, with D uncertain. The TCR was taken from a man aged 18 to 35 who received the YFV17D yellow fever vaccine. CDR3 protein: CASSDSTGELFF. As DNA, the CDR3 is TGTGCCAGCAGTGACAGCACCGGGGAGCTGTTTTTT.